This TCR beta chain came from a study of cytomegalovirus exposure and HLA in healthy donors (TCRdb year 2017). Study-level background: An earlier analysis of some 550 of the donors reported approximately 300 Gb of sequence data and 100 million to 130 million unique TCR beta sequences from some 180 million T cells. Typing coverage differed by locus: A, B, C, DRB1 and DQB1 were typed in about 620-630 donors, DQA1 in 522, DPA1 in over 600, and DPB1 in approximately 450. An earlier analysis of some 500 of the donors used high-throughput TCR beta sequencing to judge whether each TCR beta V gene segment behaved as functional or pseudogenic. An early release that covered approximately 600 HLA-typed donors contained approximately 300 gigabases of sequencing data and 85 million to 100 million unique TCR sequences. HLA typing included class I and class II loci at four-digit resolution. Across around 400 genotyped donors of the cohort, an average of about 250,000 unique TCR beta nucleotide sequences per donor were sequenced, and approximately 19% of those sequences were non-productive. To predict cytomegalovirus infection status, the study combined high-throughput TCR immunosequencing, statistical association of individual TCRs with disease status, and machine learning. A later analysis re-examined previously published TCR beta repertoires from over 500 donors and added high-resolution HLA genotyping to investigate patterns of TCR occurrence. Alongside the repertoire data, information on donor age, sex, ethnicity and CMV serostatus was compiled. Genome-wide SNP genotypes for about three fifths of the 666 donors were used in a later genetic analysis, which treated that subset as a discovery cohort. All discovery cohort repertoires had been generated using a single sequencing platform. In the later analysis, no new phenotypic data were used to find candidate immune exposures; instead, reliance was placed on TCR beta sequences and their occurrence across donors. Besides the first cohort of approximately 710 subjects, a separate validation cohort made up of roughly 120 different subjects was used. Five DR-DQ haplotypes were handled as single units for association and clustering, since linkage in the cohort was strong. The study aimed to test whether cataloging public T cell receptors could reveal signatures of past pathogen exposure. The genetic ancestry cluster associated with self-reported Caucasian donors included 80% to 90% of the roughly 400 genotyped donors. The T cell repertoires of 670 or so subjects were profiled by immunosequencing and related to cytomegalovirus serostatus. General conclusions and limits of the study: The classifier was reported to diagnose cytomegalovirus status with high specificity and sensitivity in both the original cohort and the validation cohort. Correlated functional status among segregating V segments might be attributable to linkage disequilibrium, but an unknown experimental factor could not be ruled out. In a later analysis, HLA-associated TCR beta chains showed more clonal expansion and lower generation probabilities than non-associated chains that were equally common. A later analysis found that most CMV-associated TCR beta chains appeared HLA-restricted, with HLA associations seemingly driven largely by CMV exposure. An earlier analysis of 450 to 750 of the donors showed that most TCR beta V segments appeared in productive rearrangements either about 87% or about 30% of the time, which broadly matched IMGT annotations. The authors suggested that the approach could potentially be generalized to other disease states and immunological phenotypes. The study gave a list of under 200 TCR beta chains associated with cytomegalovirus. A further reported finding was that TCR beta sequences accurately predicted the HLA-A and HLA-B alleles for most subjects in the first cohort. According to a later genetic analysis, donors in an Asian-associated ancestry cluster had fewer N-insertions in productive TCRs than the approximately 630-donor mean. V-gene and J-gene trimming of TCR beta chains was associated with a missense DCLRE1C variant in a later genetic analysis, and the association was replicated in an independent cohort. CMV serostatus was the only immune exposure information available for the cohort. Presence/absence analyses assumed roughly uniform sequencing depth across donors, an assumption that may not hold. In a later analysis, several top co-occurrence clusters were reported to appear linked to parvovirus B19, influenza, CMV and Epstein-Barr virus. In vitro tests confirmed that a few of the cytomegalovirus-associated TCR beta chains recognize cytomegalovirus antigens. Only TCR beta chains were sequenced in this cohort, and the absence of alpha or paired-chain data limited detectable features. A later analysis associated about 17,000 TCR beta sequences with specific HLA alleles at a false discovery rate of 0.05. A cluster of highly shared sequence variants was judged likely to represent a technical artifact of the sequencing pipeline. Assigning TCR associations to individual alleles was difficult when HLA alleles, especially DR and DQ, strongly co-occurred. Some IMGT-functional V segments, including TRBV6-2 and TRBV6-3, could not be distinguished by the 87-base-pair reads and were therefore excluded. In a later analysis, the rate of TCR association differed among HLA loci, with DRB1 alleles having the most associated TCRs and HLA-C alleles having the fewest. Because HLA typing was missing for some donors at each locus, association tests included only the typed subset. Most TCR sequences were seen in very few donors, while some public TCRs were found in many individuals. Because counts were too low, roughly 18 rarely observed V segments, including chromosome 9 orphons, were left out of the earlier analysis of a few hundred of the donors.

Notes on this clone: What antigen it recognizes has not been identified. One end of the junction does not line up with germline, which may come from a read error. The sample has other DNA sequences that encode this CDR3 too.

The cohort consisted of approximately 670 healthy bone marrow donors. All cohort members were sampled while nominally healthy, although unrecorded immune exposures were likely present. The donor tested CMV seronegative, placing the donor among the 350 or so seronegative members of the cohort. A peripheral blood sample was collected from each donor, and TCR beta sequencing was performed on peripheral blood mononuclear cells. The Qiagen DNeasy Blood Extraction Kit was used to extract genomic DNA from the blood cell samples. The CDR3 starts with the cysteine, ends with the phenylalanine, and has 14 residues. Only the CDR3 region is kept as DNA, spanning 42 bases read in frame from base 1. Based on the germline V gene, the CDR1 and CDR2 sequences are MGHDK and SYGVNS. The library was made by the immunoSEQ multiplex PCR assay. For the multiplex PCR, a mixture combining 60 forward primers for TCR Vbeta segments and 13 reverse primers for TCR Jbeta segments was used. The CDR3 region of rearranged TCR beta genes was amplified from genomic DNA by a multiplex PCR assay. Amplified TCR beta libraries were sequenced as 87-base-pair reads on the Illumina HiSeq System. Concerning the study's data processing: A later analysis counted some 74 million unique TCR beta chains across the 640 or so repertoires, and roughly 11 million of these chains were shared by at least two donors. Raw reads were error-corrected and collapsed into unique sequences with a nearest-neighbor algorithm that merged closely related sequences to remove PCR and sequencing errors. CDR3 sequences were aligned to IMGT reference sequences to assign V, D and J gene segments. Each retained sequence needed at least a six-nucleotide match to both a V gene segment and a J gene segment. A rearrangement was called productive if the CDR3 had no stop codons and remained in frame with V and J, and every other rearrangement was called non-productive. Following IMGT convention, CDR3 was defined as the stretch from the second conserved V-encoded cysteine up to the conserved J-encoded phenylalanine. The earlier analysis of 587 of the donors excluded sequences that lacked an unambiguous match to a single V gene segment. In an earlier analysis of several hundred of the donors, a V segment was called functional when productive rearrangements were above 56.7%, and segregating when the standard deviation between donors exceeded 5%. A statistical classification framework was built to diagnose cytomegalovirus status from the catalog of TCR beta chain sequences. In a later analysis, TCR nucleotide sequences were compared against IMGT/GENE-DB human TR gene sequences so that V and J genes could be assigned. In a later analysis, CDR3 sequences and most-parsimonious VDJ recombination scenarios were assigned using the TCRdist pipeline. In a later analysis, each TCR beta chain was defined by its CDR3 amino acid sequence together with its V-gene family, and reads lacking a unique V-gene family were excluded. To address suspected cross-contamination and a sequencing artifact, a later analysis removed 592 highly shared, low-generation-probability nucleotide sequences. For each public chain, a later analysis derived a clonal expansion index from normalized ranks of inferred template counts within each repertoire. A later analysis computed generation probabilities with a VDJ recombination model fitted to out-of-frame rearrangements, and checked the results against IGoR. A later analysis scored TCR-TCR, TCR-HLA and TCR-CMV co-occurrence with hypergeometric tests, applying a repertoire-size bias correction to TCR pairs. In a later analysis, false discovery rates were estimated by permuting HLA or CMV assignments 20 times. In a later analysis, co-occurring TCRs were grouped using DBSCAN, with TCRdist sequence similarity added in when clustering inside HLA-allele-positive subsets. Co-occurrence clustering excluded repertoires with fewer than 30,000 or more than 120,000 public chains, plus five with anomalous nucleotide sharing. In its TCRdb copy, this immuneACCESS table keeps in-frame sequences only and misses some clones. Where compared with another copy, unresolved V genes explain less than half of these, and the others have no known cause. That table furnishes V, J and clone size, whereas the DNA furnished D and trimming. This sample comprises fewer than 250,000 clones, around 77% of them detected only once. Together, the top ten hold around 1.6% of the sample.

The source is a woman aged 18-29 years in good health and CMV-seronegative. The rearrangement combines TRBV25-1 with TRBJ2-7, and TRBD1 matches 8 of the central bases. The sample was PBMCs. The CDR3: CASTPPGQTGEQYF. The DNA is as follows: TGTGCCAGCACCCCCCCGGGGCAGACAGGGGAGCAGTACTTT.